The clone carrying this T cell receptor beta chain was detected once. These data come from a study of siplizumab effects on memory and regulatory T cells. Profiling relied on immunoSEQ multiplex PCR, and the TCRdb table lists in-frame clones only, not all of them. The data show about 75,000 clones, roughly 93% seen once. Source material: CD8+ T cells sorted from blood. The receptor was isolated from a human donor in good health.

DNA for the CDR3: TGTGCCAGCAGTTTCGGGGGCACTGAAGCTTTCTTT. This translates into CASSFGGTEAFF. The chain couples TRBV28 to TRBJ1-1; D is possibly TRBD1 (5 bases). The germline V gene has CDR1 MDHEN and CDR2 SYDVKM. Trimming left V 3 bases short and J 4 bases short, with 6 bases between. The CDR3 spans 12 residues.